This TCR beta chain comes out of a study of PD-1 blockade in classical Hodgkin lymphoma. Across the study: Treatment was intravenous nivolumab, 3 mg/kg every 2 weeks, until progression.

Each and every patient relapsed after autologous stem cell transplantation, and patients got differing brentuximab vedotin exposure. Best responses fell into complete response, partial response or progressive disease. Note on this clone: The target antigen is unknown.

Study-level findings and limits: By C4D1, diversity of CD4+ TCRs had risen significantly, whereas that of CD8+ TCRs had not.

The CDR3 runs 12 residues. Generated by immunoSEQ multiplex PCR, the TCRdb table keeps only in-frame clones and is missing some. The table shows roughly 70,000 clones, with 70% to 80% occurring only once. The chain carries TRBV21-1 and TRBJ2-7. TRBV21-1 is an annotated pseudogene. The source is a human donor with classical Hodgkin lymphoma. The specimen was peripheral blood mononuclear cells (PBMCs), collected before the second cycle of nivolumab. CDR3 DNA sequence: TGTGCCAGCGTTGGTAGGGTTATCGAGCAGTACTTC. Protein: CASVGRVIEQYF.